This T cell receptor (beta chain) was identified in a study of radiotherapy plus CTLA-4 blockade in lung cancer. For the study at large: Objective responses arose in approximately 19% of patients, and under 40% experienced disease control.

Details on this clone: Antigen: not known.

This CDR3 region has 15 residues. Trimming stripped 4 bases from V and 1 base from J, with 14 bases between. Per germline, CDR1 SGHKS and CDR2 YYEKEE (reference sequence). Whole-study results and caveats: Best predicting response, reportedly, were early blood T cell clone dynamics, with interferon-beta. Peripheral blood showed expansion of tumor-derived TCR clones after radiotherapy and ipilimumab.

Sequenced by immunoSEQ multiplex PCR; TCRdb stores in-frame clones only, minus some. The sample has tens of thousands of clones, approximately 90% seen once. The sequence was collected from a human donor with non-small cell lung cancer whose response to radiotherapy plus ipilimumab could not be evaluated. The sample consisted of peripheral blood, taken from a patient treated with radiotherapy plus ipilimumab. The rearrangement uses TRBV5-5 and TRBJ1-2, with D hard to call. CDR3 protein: CASSPSRGFNYGYTF. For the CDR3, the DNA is TGTGCCAGCAGCCCCTCCCGAGGATTTAACTATGGCTACACCTTC.